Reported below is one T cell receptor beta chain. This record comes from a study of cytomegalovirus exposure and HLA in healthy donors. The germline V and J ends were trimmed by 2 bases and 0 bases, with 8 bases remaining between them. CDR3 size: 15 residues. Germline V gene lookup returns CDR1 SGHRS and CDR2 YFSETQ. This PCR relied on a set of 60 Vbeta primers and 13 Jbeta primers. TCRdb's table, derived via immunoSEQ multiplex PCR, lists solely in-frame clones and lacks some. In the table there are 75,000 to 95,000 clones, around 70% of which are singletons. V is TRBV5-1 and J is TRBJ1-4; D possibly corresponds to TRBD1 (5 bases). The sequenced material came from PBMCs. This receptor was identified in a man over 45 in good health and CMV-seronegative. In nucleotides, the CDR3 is TGCGCCAGCAGCTTCGACAGTGCAACTAATGAAAAACTGTTTTTT. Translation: CASSFDSATNEKLFF.